One sample yielded the 23 T cell receptor beta chains listed below, sequenced in a study of OX40 agonist ivuxolimab in advanced cancers. Some clones are missing from TCRdb's copy, which holds only in-frame ones; the method was immunoSEQ multiplex PCR. The sample shows roughly 110,000 clones, 75% to 95% of them seen only once. The sequenced sample was CD4+ or CD8+ T cells sorted from blood, obtained in a trial of the OX40 agonist ivuxolimab. Receptor source: an adult with an advanced solid tumor such as melanoma, head and neck, liver or kidney cancer.

The J gene is TRBJ1-1, the V gene TRBV7-9, with D possibly being TRBD1 (6 bases). This CDR3 region has 15 residues. Trimming took 1 base from V and 8 from J, leaving 17 bases between them. Germline CDR1 SEHNR, CDR2 FQNEAQ (reference sequence). CDR3 in amino acids: CASSLGGTGWGEAFF. The CDR3 DNA follows: TGTGCCAGCAGCTTAGGGGGAACAGGGTGGGGAGAAGCTTTCTTT.

The rearrangement joins TRBV30 to TRBJ2-6, with no clear D. CDR1 and CDR2 (germline): GTSNPN, SVGIG (reference sequence). CDR3 length: 12 amino acids. Trimming pared 1 base from V and 2 bases from J, leaving 0 bases between. The CDR3: CAWSAGANVLTF. DNA for the CDR3: TGTGCCTGGAGTGCTGGGGCCAACGTCCTGACTTTC.

The J gene is TRBJ2-1, the V gene TRBV28; D may be TRBD2 (6 bases). This CDR3 comprises 15 residues. Germline CDR1 reads MDHEN; CDR2 reads SYDVKM. The V end lost 5 bases, the J end lost 6 bases, and 17 bases lay between the germline ends. The CDR3 DNA reads TGTGCCAGCAGTCCCCCCTCGACTAGAGGCAATGAGCAGTTCTTC. It is translated as CASSPPSTRGNEQFF.

V gene TRBV4-3 combines with J gene TRBJ1-4, with 9 positions matching TRBD1. This CDR3 has 15 amino acids. The V and J ends lost 0 bases and 7 bases, in that order; junction bases with no gene match: 3. In germline, CDR1 is LGHNA, CDR2 YSLEER. The DNA for the CDR3 is TGCGCCAGCAGCCAAGATGACAGGGGGTCTGAAAAACTGTTTTTT. It translates to CASSQDDRGSEKLFF.

The chain joins TRBV29-1 to TRBJ1-2, with 7 bases matching TRBD1. The CDR3 extends over 13 amino acids. In germline, CDR1 is SQVTM, CDR2 ANQGSEA. V shed 7 bases, J shed 8 bases, and the junction held 13 bases outside the gene matches. The CDR3 DNA sequence: TGCAGCGCTCGTGACAGGGAGAATGGGGGCTACACCTTC. Translated, it gives CSARDRENGGYTF.

This chain connects TRBV5-5 to TRBJ2-7, with D possibly being TRBD1 or TRBD2 (6 bases each). Germline V gives CDR1 SGHKS, CDR2 YYEKEE (reference sequence). V was shortened by 0 bases and J by 5 bases, with 18 bases between the two germline ends. CDR3 length equals 16 residues. The CDR3: CASSLVPGAVENEQYF. The DNA of the CDR3 is TGTGCCAGCAGCTTGGTCCCGGGGGCGGTGGAGAACGAGCAGTACTTC.

The V call is TRBV7-2, the J call TRBJ2-1; TRBD1 matches at 8 bases. Germline V gene data show CDR1 as SGHTA and CDR2 as FQGNSA. CDR3 length: 13 amino acids. V shed 4 bases, J shed 12 bases, and the junction held 8 bases outside the gene matches. This CDR3 is CASSSTGGRGQFF. In nucleotides, the CDR3 is TGTGCCAGCAGCTCCACAGGGGGACGTGGGCAGTTCTTC.

The chain combines TRBV4-1 with TRBJ1-5, with 7 bases lining up with TRBD1. V shed 0 bases and J 7 bases; nucleotides not matched to a gene: 6. The CDR3 runs 15 residues. In germline, CDR1 is MGHRA, CDR2 YSYEKL. The CDR3 DNA is TGCGCCAGCAGCCAAGAAGGCGCAGGGGGGCAGCCCCAGCATTTT. This translates into CASSQEGAGGQPQHF.

V usage is TRBV7-9 and J usage is TRBJ2-5, with D maybe TRBD2 (6 bases). The J call may not be correct, given that the DNA end is closer to TRBJ2-7. This CDR3 comprises 14 residues. The germline gives CDR1 SEHNR, CDR2 FQNEAQ (reference sequence). In DNA, the CDR3 is TGTGCCAGCAGCTTACCGGGACTGAGCTACGAGCAGTACTTC. Protein product: CASSLPGLSYEQYF.

The rearrangement uses TRBV7-2 and TRBJ2-7; possible D gene TRBD2, 6 bases. V lost 6 bases and J 2 bases, leaving 14 bases between the germline ends. This CDR3 has 14 residues. Germline V gives CDR1 SGHTA, CDR2 FQGNSA. Here the CDR3 DNA reads TGTGCCAGCAGAACAAGCGGGCGCACCTACGAGCAGTACTTC. This encodes CASRTSGRTYEQYF.

V and J are TRBV29-1 and TRBJ1-1; D remains unclear. This CDR3 is built from 13 residues. From germline, CDR1 is SQVTM and CDR2 ANQGSEA. V was cut by 7 bases and J by 3 bases, with 15 bases left in between. The CDR3, as DNA: TGCAGCGCCCTCCGGTCGGACTACACTGAAGCTTTCTTT. Its protein is CSALRSDYTEAFF.

The chain uses TRBV28 and TRBJ2-6; perhaps TRBD1 as D (5 bases). V gave up 10 bases and J gave up 1 base, with 8 bases separating them. CDR3 size: 13 residues. Germline V gene data show CDR1 as MDHEN and CDR2 as SYDVKM. The CDR3 protein is CATRASGANVLTF. The CDR3 nucleotides read TGTGCCACCAGGGCGTCTGGGGCCAACGTCCTGACTTTC.

The chain recombines TRBV20-1 with TRBJ1-5; D is undetermined. The CDR3 contains 10 residues. Germline CDR1 DFQATT, CDR2 SNEGSKA (reference sequence). V was clipped by 6 bases and J by 4 bases, with 4 bases between them. The DNA of the CDR3 is TGCAGTGCCGGGAATCAGCCCCAGCATTTT. It yields the protein CSAGNQPQHF.

The genes are TRBV15 and TRBJ1-5; no definite D call. CDR1 LNHNV and CDR2 YYDKDF come from the germline V gene (reference sequence). Trimming pared 7 bases from V and 8 bases from J, leaving 21 bases between. The CDR3 is 15 residues long. Here the CDR3 DNA reads TGTGCCACCACCGATTCGCCAAAGGCGGAGGAGCCCCAGCATTTT. It yields the protein CATTDSPKAEEPQHF.

The chain combines TRBV11-2 with TRBJ1-5; D is ambiguous. V shed 4 bases and J shed 3 bases, with 7 bases lying between them. This CDR3 has 13 residues. Germline V lookup: CDR1 SGHAT, CDR2 FQNNGV. DNA for the CDR3: TGTGCCAGCAGCTGGGAAAACAATCAGCCCCAGCATTTT. It yields the protein CASSWENNQPQHF. The full variable domain, rest sourced from reference TRBV11-2 and TRBJ1-5, is EAGVAQSPRYKIIEKRQSVAFWCNPISGHATLYWYQQILGQGPKLLIQFQNNGVVDDSQLPKDRFSAERLKGVDSTLKIQPAKLEDSAVYLCASSWENNQPQHFGDGTRLSIL.

The genes are TRBV28 and TRBJ1-3; D might be TRBD1 (5 bases). CDR1 is MDHEN and CDR2 is SYDVKM in the germline V gene. The CDR3 runs to 13 residues. V dropped 10 bases and J dropped 2 bases, with 12 bases sitting between them. The chain's CDR3 is CATRGGPGNTIYF. The CDR3 coding sequence is TGTGCCACCCGGGGGGGTCCTGGAAACACCATATATTTT.

The V call is TRBV10-3, the J call TRBJ2-3, with a weak D call TRBD2 (5 bases). Germline values: CDR1 ENHRY, CDR2 SYGVKD. Trimming cost V 2 bases and J 4 bases, with 16 bases left between them. This CDR3 has 16 amino acids. In DNA form, the CDR3 reads TGTGCCATCAGTGAGACACGAGACTCTAGCCCAGATACGCAGTATTTT. Translation: CAISETRDSSPDTQYF.

The chain links TRBV7-8 to TRBJ2-2; no firm D call. Per germline, CDR1 SGHVS and CDR2 FQNEAQ. The CDR3 loop spans 14 amino acids. V was clipped by 3 bases and J by 6 bases, with 11 bases between them. The CDR3 here is CASSFPLTAGELFF. The CDR3 region has the DNA TGTGCCAGCAGCTTTCCGTTGACGGCCGGGGAGCTGTTTTTT.

The CDR3 bases are TGTGCCAGCAGCTTAGGATTGGGGGCCTTCACAGATACGCAGTATTTT. Translating gives CASSLGLGAFTDTQYF. The chain uses TRBV5-8 and TRBJ2-3; maybe TRBD1 (6 bases). Germline CDR1 is SGHTS and CDR2 is YDEGEE. V lost 2 bases and J 2 bases, leaving 15 bases between the germline ends. The CDR3 is 16 amino acids.

The gene calls are TRBV7-2 and TRBJ2-7; D is tentatively TRBD1 or TRBD2 (5 bases each). Germline CDR1 is SGHTA and CDR2 is FQGNSA. With 4 bases removed from V and 4 bases from J, the gap between germline ends came to 17 bases. The length of the CDR3 is 15 residues. CDR3 DNA: TGTGCCAGCAGCTCACCCCCCCAGGGACGATACGAGCAGTACTTC. The encoded protein is CASSSPPQGRYEQYF. Looking up the rest from reference TRBV7-2 and TRBJ2-7 gives the full variable domain: GAGVSQSPSNKVTEKGKDVELRCDPISGHTALYWYRQSLGQGLEFLIYFQGNSAPDKSGLPSDRFSAERTGGSVSTLTIQRTQQEDSAVYLCASSSPPQGRYEQYFGPGTRLTVT.

DNA for the CDR3: TGTGCCAGCAGCTTGGAGACAGGGACCCACTTGGAAGCCCAGCATTTT. Its translation: CASSLETGTHLEAQHF. V usage is TRBV7-8 and J usage is TRBJ1-5, with 7 bases identical to TRBD1. The CDR3 extends over 16 amino acids. V lost 3 bases and J lost 11; bases outside the gene matches: 16. Germline CDR1 reads SGHVS; CDR2 reads FQNEAQ.

V and J are TRBV7-9 and TRBJ2-7, with D maybe TRBD1 (5 bases). Germline loops: CDR1 SEHNR, CDR2 FQNEAQ (reference sequence). CDR3 size: 14 residues. V shed 3 bases and J shed 1 base, with 10 bases lying between them. DNA for the CDR3: TGTGCCAGCAGCTTTGGGCAGGGTTCCTACGAGCAGTACTTC. This gives the protein CASSFGQGSYEQYF.

The chain uses TRBV6-6 and TRBJ2-1; D is perhaps TRBD1 or TRBD2 (5 bases each). The CDR3 covers 12 residues. CDR1 is MNHNY and CDR2 is SVGAGI in the germline V gene (reference sequence). V was clipped by 11 bases and J by 5 bases, with 13 bases between them. The CDR3 here is CAGRDGDNEQFF. The DNA of the CDR3 is TGTGCCGGACGGGACGGAGACAATGAGCAGTTCTTC.